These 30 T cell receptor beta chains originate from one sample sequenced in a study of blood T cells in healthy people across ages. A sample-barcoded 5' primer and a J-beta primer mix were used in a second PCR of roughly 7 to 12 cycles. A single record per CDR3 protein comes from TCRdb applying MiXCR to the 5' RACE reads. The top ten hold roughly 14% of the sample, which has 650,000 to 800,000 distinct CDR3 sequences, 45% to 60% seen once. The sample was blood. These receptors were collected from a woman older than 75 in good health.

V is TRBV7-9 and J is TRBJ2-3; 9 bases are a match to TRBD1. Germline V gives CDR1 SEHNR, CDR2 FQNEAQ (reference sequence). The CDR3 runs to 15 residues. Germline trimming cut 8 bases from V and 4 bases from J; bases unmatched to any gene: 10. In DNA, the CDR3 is TGTGCCAGCTCCACGGACAGGGGAGAGGCAGATACGCAGTATTTT. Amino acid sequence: CASSTDRGEADTQYF.

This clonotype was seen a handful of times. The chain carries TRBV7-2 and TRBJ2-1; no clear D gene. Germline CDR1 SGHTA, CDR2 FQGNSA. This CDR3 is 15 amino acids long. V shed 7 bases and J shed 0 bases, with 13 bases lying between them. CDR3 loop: CASNDSPLSYNEQFF. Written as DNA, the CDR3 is TGTGCCAGCAACGATTCTCCTCTCTCCTACAATGAGCAGTTCTTC.

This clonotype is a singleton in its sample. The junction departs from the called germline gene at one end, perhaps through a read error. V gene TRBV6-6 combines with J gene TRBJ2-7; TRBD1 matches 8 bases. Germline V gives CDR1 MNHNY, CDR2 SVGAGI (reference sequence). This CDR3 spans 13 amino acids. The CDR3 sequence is CASSNRDRLRSVF. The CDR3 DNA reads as TGTGCCAGCAGCAACCGGGACAGGTTAAGGTCGGTCTTC.

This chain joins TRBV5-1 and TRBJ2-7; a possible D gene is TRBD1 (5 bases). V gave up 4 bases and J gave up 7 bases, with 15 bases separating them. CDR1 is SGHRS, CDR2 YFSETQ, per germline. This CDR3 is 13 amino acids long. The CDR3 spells CASSVGHSNEQYF. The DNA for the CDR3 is TGCGCCAGCAGCGTGGGGCACTCCAATGAGCAGTACTTC.

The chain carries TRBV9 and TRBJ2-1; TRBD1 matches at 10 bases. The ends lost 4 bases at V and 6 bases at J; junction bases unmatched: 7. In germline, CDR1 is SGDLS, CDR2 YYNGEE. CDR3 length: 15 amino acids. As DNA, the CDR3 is TGTGCCAGCAGCCCTCGGGACAGGGGTTCCAATGAGCAGTTCTTC. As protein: CASSPRDRGSNEQFF.

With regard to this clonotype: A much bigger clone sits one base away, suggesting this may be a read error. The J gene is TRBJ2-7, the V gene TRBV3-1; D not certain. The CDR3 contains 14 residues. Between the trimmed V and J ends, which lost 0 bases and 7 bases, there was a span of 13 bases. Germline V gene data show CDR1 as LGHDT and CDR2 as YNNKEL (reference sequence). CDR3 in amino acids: CASSQDLTRNEQYF. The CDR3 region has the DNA TGTGCCAGCAGCCAAGACCTAACGCGGAATGAGCAGTACTTC.

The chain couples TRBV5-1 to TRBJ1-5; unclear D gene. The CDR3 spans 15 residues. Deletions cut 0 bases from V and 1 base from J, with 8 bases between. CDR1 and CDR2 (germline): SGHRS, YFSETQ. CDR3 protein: CASSLGPISNQPQHF. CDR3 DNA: TGCGCCAGCAGCTTGGGGCCCATCAGCAATCAGCCCCAGCATTTT.

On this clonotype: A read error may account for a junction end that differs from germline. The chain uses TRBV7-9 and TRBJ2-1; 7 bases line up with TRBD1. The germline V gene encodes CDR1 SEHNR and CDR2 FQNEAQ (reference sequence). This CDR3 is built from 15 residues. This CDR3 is CASSPGQSSCNEQFF. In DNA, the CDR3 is TGTGCCAGCAGTCCGGGACAGAGCTCCTGCAATGAGCAGTTCTTC.

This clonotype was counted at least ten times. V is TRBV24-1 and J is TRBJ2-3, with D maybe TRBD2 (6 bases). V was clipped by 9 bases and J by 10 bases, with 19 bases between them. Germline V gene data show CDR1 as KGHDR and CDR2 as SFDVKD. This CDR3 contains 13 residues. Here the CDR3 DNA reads TGTGCCACCGGCGGACTACTGGGATCGGCGCAGTATTTT. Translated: CATGGLLGSAQYF.

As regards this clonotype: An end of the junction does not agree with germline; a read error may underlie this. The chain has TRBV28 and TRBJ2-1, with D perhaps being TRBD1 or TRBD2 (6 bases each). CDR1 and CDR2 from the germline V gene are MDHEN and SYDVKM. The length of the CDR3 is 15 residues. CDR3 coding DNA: TGTGCCGGCAGCCTGGGGGGCACCTCCTACAATGAGCAGTTCTTC. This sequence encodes CAGSLGGTSYNEQFF.

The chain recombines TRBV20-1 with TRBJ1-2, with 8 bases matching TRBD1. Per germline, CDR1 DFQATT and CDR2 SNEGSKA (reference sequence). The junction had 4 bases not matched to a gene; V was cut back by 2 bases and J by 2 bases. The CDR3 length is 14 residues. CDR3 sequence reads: CSARQNRGNYGYTF. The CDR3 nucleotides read TGCAGTGCTAGACAAAACAGGGGGAACTATGGCTACACCTTC.

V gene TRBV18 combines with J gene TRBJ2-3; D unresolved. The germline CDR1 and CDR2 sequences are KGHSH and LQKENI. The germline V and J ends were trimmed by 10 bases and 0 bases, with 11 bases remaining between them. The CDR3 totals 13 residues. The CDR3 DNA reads TGTGCCAACTCCCCCGCCAGCACAGATACGCAGTATTTT. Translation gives CANSPASTDTQYF. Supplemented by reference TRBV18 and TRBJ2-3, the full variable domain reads NAGVMQNPRHLVRRRGQEARLRCSPMKGHSHVYWYRQLPEEGLKFMVYLQKENIIDESGMPKERFSAEFPKEGPSILRIQQVVRGDSAAYFCANSPASTDTQYFGPGTRLTVL.

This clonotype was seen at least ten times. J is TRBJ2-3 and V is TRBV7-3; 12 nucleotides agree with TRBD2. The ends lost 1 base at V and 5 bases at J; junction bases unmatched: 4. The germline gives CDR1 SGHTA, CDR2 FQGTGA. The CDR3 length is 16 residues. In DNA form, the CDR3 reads TGTGCCAGCAGCTTAAGGACTAGCGGGAAAGGAGATACGCAGTATTTT. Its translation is CASSLRTSGKGDTQYF.

The CDR3 protein is CASSFLLGTSKETQYF. DNA for the CDR3: TGTGCCAGCAGCTTCCTTCTGGGGACCTCAAAAGAGACCCAGTACTTC. The V call is TRBV11-2, the J call TRBJ2-5; possibly TRBD1 or TRBD2 for D (5 bases each). The CDR3 is 16 amino acids. The ends were cut back, 3 bases at V and 3 bases at J, with 17 bases in the middle. Germline V gene data show CDR1 as SGHAT and CDR2 as FQNNGV.

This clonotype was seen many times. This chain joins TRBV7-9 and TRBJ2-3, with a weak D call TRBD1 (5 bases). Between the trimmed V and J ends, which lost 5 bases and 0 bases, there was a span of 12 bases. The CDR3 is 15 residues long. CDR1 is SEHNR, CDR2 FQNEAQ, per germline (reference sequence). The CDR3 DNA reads TGTGCCAGCAGCCACGACAGATCTAGCACAGATACGCAGTATTTT. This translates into CASSHDRSSTDTQYF.

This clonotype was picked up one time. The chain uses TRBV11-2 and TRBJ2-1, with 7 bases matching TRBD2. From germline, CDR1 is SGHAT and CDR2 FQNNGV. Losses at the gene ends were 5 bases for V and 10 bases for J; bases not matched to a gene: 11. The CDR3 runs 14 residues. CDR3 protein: CASSPRLAEGEQFF. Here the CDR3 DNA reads TGTGCCAGCAGCCCTCGGCTAGCGGAGGGCGAGCAGTTCTTC.

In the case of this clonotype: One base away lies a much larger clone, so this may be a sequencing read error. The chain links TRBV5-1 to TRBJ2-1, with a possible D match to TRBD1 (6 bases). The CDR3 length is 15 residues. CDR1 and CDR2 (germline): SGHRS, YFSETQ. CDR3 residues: CAGSFTGTSYNEQFF. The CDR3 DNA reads TGCGCCGGCAGCTTCACAGGGACATCCTACAATGAGCAGTTCTTC.

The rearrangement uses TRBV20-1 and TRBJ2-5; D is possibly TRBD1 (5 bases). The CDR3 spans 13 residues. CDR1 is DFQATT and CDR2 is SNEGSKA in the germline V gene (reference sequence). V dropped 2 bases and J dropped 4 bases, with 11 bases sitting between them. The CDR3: CSARPRGTETQYF. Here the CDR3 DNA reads TGCAGTGCTAGACCTAGGGGTACAGAGACCCAGTACTTC.

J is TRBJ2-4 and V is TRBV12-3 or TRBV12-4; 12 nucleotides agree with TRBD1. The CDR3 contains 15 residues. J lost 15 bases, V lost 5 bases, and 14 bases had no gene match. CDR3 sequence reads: CASSGGGQGASRRYF. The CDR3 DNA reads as TGTGCCAGCAGTGGGGGGGGACAGGGGGCGAGCAGGCGGTACTTC.

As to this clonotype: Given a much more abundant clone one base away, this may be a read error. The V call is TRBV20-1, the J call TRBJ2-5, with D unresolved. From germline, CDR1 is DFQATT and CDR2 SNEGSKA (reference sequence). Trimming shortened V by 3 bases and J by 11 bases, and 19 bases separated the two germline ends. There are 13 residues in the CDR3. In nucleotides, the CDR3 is TGCAGTGCTAGTCGGAGAACCTACAATGAGCAGTACTTC. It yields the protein CSASRRTYNEQYF.

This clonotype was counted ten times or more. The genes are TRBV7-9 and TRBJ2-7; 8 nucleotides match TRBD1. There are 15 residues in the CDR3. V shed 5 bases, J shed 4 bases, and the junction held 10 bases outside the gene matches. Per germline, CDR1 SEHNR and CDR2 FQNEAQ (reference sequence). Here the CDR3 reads CASSQDRVGVYEQYF. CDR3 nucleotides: TGTGCCAGCAGCCAGGACAGGGTAGGAGTATACGAGCAGTACTTC.

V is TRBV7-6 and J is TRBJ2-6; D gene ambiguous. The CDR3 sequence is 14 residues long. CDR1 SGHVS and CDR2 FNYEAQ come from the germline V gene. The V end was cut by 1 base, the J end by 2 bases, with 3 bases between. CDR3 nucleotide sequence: TGTGCCAGCAGCTTAGAACCTGGGGCCAACGTCCTGACTTTC. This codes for CASSLEPGANVLTF.

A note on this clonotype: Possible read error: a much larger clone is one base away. CDR3 loop: CASTLSGLETQYF. CDR3 DNA sequence: TGTGCCAGCACCTTGAGCGGGTTAGAGACCCAGTACTTC. The chain has TRBV5-4 and TRBJ2-7, with D maybe TRBD2 (6 bases). The J call may be incorrect, as the DNA end agrees better with TRBJ2-5. Germline CDR1 and CDR2: SGHNT and YYREEE (reference sequence). The length of the CDR3 is 13 residues.

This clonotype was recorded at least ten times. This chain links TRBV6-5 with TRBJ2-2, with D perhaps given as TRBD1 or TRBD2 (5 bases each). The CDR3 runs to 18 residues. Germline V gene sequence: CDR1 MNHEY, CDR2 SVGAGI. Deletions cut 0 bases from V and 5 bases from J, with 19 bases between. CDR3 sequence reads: CASSYSSGTNLGTGELFF. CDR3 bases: TGTGCCAGCAGTTACTCGAGTGGGACGAACCTCGGGACCGGGGAGCTGTTTTTT.

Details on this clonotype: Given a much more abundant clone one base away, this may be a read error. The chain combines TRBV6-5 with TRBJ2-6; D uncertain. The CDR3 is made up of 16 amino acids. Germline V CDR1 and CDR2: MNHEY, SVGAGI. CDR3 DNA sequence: TGTGCTACCAAGTTGGGCTTCGGCCCTGGGGCCAACGTCCTGACTTTC. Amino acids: CATKLGFGPGANVLTF.

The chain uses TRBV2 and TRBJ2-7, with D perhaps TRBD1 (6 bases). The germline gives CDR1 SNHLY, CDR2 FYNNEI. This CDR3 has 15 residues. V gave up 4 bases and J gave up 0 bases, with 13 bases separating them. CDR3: CASSARGSISYEQYF. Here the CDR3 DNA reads TGTGCCAGCAGTGCCAGGGGCTCCATCTCCTACGAGCAGTACTTC.

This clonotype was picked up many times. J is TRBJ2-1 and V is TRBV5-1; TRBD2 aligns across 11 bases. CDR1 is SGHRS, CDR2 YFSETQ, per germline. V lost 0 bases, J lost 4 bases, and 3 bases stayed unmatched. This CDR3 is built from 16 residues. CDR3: CASSLDASGGYNEQFF. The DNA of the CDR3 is TGCGCCAGCAGCTTGGACGCTAGCGGGGGGTACAATGAGCAGTTCTTC.

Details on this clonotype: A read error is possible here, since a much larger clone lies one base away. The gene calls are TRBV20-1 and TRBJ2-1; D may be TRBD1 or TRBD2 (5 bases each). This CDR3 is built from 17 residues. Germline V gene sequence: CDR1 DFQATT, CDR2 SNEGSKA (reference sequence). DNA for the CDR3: TGCAGTACTAGGACCGCCGGGACGGCAAACTCCTACAATGAGCAGTTCTTC. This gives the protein CSTRTAGTANSYNEQFF.

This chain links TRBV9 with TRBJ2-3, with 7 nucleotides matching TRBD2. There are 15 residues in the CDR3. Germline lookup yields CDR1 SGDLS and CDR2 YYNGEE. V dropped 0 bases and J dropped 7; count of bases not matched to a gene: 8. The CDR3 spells CASSVESGAFYTQYF. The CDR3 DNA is TGTGCCAGCAGCGTAGAGAGCGGGGCATTCTATACGCAGTATTTT.

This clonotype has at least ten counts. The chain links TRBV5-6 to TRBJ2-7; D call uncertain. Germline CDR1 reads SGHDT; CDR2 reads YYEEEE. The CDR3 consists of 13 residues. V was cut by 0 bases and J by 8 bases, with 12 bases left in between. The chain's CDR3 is CASSLGRSQQQYF. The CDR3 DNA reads TGTGCCAGCAGCTTGGGCCGCTCTCAGCAGCAGTACTTC.